These 20 T cell receptor beta chains came from one sample sequenced in a study of T cell responses to AZD1222 COVID-19 vaccine. The table came from immunoSEQ multiplex PCR; TCRdb's copy has only in-frame clones and leaves some out. Of 70,000 to 95,000 clones listed, around 92% are singletons. Sequenced material: peripheral blood, taken on day 0 of MenACWY control vaccination. All receptors come from an adult in good health.

The gene calls are TRBV2 and TRBJ1-2, with D possibly TRBD1 on 6 matching bases. Germline values: CDR1 SNHLY, CDR2 FYNNEI. There are 14 residues in the CDR3. Trimming removed 10 bases at V and 6 bases at J, with 21 bases between. DNA of the CDR3: TGTGCCACCCACACAGACACAGGGCCGGATGGCTACACCTTC. Translation gives CATHTDTGPDGYTF.

The rearrangement uses TRBV7-2 and TRBJ1-2, with 11 bases identical to TRBD1. Germline CDR1 SGHTA, CDR2 FQGNSA. The CDR3 is 16 residues long. V lost 1 base to trimming and J lost 6 bases; unmatched junction nucleotides: 7. The CDR3 is CASSLGGQGEYNGYTF. The CDR3 region has the DNA TGTGCCAGCAGCTTAGGGGGACAGGGGGAGTATAATGGCTACACCTTC.

As concerns this clone: No DNA is shown, since the ends of the CDR3 on it are uncertain; the CDR3 is the one TCRdb lists. The J gene is TRBJ2-3, the V gene TRBV27. The CDR3 totals 16 residues, both ends included. From germline, CDR1 is MNHEY and CDR2 SMNVEV (reference sequence). The CDR3 is CASSLFRGRGTDTQYF.

V and J are TRBV12-3 or TRBV12-4 and TRBJ1-5; D gene unclear. This CDR3 comprises 11 residues. Trimming pared 1 base from V and 9 bases from J, leaving 4 bases between. CDR3 nucleotides: TGTGCCAGCAGTTTAGGTGGGCCCCAGCATTTT. The encoded protein is CASSLGGPQHF.

The chain couples TRBV4-3 to TRBJ2-7, with D perhaps matching TRBD2 (6 bases). The CDR3 is made up of 16 amino acids. V gave up 0 bases and J gave up 2 bases, with 14 bases separating them. CDR1 is LGHNA, CDR2 YSLEER, per germline. The CDR3 bases are TGCGCCAGCAGCCAAGATGGAGGGACGGTCACCTACGAGCAGTACTTC. Protein product: CASSQDGGTVTYEQYF.

CDR3 sequence: CASSTSGTLRYTQYF. In nucleotides, the CDR3 is TGTGCCAGCAGTACATCCGGGACACTTAGATATACGCAGTATTTT. J is TRBJ2-3 and V is TRBV28; maybe TRBD1 (6 bases). Trimming took off 5 bases at V and 7 bases at J, with 19 bases between the two ends. The CDR3 is made up of 15 amino acids. CDR1 and CDR2 from the germline V gene are MDHEN and SYDVKM.

This clone was seen only once. This chain links TRBV9 with TRBJ1-2, with 8 nucleotides matching TRBD1. The trim removed 0 bases at V and 4 bases at J, leaving 8 bases unmatched. Germline CDR1 SGDLS, CDR2 YYNGEE. This CDR3 spans 16 amino acids. CDR3 amino acids: CASSVDLQGAAYGYTF. In DNA form, the CDR3 reads TGTGCCAGCAGCGTAGATCTCCAGGGGGCAGCCTATGGCTACACCTTC.

CDR3 coding DNA: TGTGCCAGCAGCTTAGAGCAGCGGGCGGGCACCGGGGAGCTGTTTTTT. Its translation is CASSLEQRAGTGELFF. The rearrangement uses TRBV11-2 and TRBJ2-2; a possible D gene is TRBD2 (6 bases). The CDR3 runs 16 residues. Germline loops: CDR1 SGHAT, CDR2 FQNNGV. The V gene lost 0 bases and the J gene lost 4 bases, with 12 bases spanning the gap.

The chain links TRBV14 to TRBJ1-2; D remains unclear. The V end lost 0 bases, the J end lost 4 bases, and 18 bases lay between the germline ends. This CDR3 spans 17 amino acids. Per germline, CDR1 SGHDN and CDR2 FVKESK. Written as DNA, the CDR3 is TGTGCCAGCAGCCAAGATCTAGGCTCCTTCTTTCCCTATGGCTACACCTTC. Encoded protein: CASSQDLGSFFPYGYTF.

The CDR3 DNA is TGTGCCTGGAGCCCAGGGAACTATGGGCCCCAGCATTTT. This sequence encodes CAWSPGNYGPQHF. V is TRBV30 and J is TRBJ1-5; tentative D call: TRBD1 (5 bases). The CDR3 is 13 residues long. With 3 bases removed from V and 9 bases from J, the gap between germline ends came to 15 bases. Germline V gene lookup returns CDR1 GTSNPN and CDR2 SVGIG (reference sequence).

V usage is TRBV7-2 and J usage is TRBJ1-3; 10 bases align to TRBD1. This CDR3 is 17 amino acids long. The germline CDR1 and CDR2 sequences are SGHTA and FQGNSA. The ends lost 5 bases at V and 4 bases at J; junction bases unmatched: 11. The CDR3 coding sequence is TGTGCCAGCAGCCTAGGGACAGGGGCCCTCCGGGGAAACACCATATATTTT. It is translated as CASSLGTGALRGNTIYF.

The gene calls are TRBV10-3 and TRBJ1-3; 9 bases are shared with TRBD1. Trimming cost V 5 bases and J 0 bases; bases outside gene matches: 8. Germline V lookup: CDR1 ENHRY, CDR2 SYGVKD. The CDR3 totals 17 residues. In DNA form, the CDR3 reads TGTGCCATCAGTAGATCAGGACAGGGGAGCTCTGGAAACACCATATATTTT. Translating gives CAISRSGQGSSGNTIYF.

The rearrangement links TRBV19 to TRBJ2-7; D is possibly TRBD1 (6 bases). The CDR3 covers 15 residues. Per germline, CDR1 LNHDA and CDR2 SQIVND (reference sequence). With 4 bases removed from V and 4 bases from J, the gap between germline ends came to 17 bases. For the CDR3, the DNA is TGTGCCAGTAGTAAAGACAGGAAATCGAAGTACGAGCAGTACTTC. It encodes CASSKDRKSKYEQYF. The whole variable domain, filled in from reference TRBV19 and TRBJ2-7, reads DGGITQSPKYLFRKEGQNVTLSCEQNLNHDAMYWYRQDPGQGLRLIYYSQIVNDFQKGDIAEGYSVSREKKESFPLTVTSAQKNPTAFYLCASSKDRKSKYEQYFGPGTRLTVT.

V and J are TRBV18 and TRBJ1-1, with a weak D call TRBD1 (5 bases). This CDR3 region has 18 residues. Germline lookup yields CDR1 KGHSH and CDR2 LQKENI. Trimming pared 4 bases from V and 1 base from J, leaving 22 bases between. The CDR3 is CASSQRGESTPRNTEAFF. The CDR3 DNA reads TGTGCCAGCTCACAAAGGGGAGAATCTACTCCCCGGAACACTGAAGCTTTCTTT.

The J gene is TRBJ1-5, the V gene TRBV30; no clear D. V was cut by 1 base and J by 5 bases, with 9 bases left in between. CDR3 length: 13 amino acids. Germline V gene data show CDR1 as GTSNPN and CDR2 as SVGIG (reference sequence). CDR3 in amino acids: CAWSGGFDQPQHF. In nucleotides, the CDR3 is TGTGCCTGGAGTGGTGGTTTCGATCAGCCCCAGCATTTT.

The chain recombines TRBV10-3 with TRBJ1-5; D ambiguous. Germline V gene data show CDR1 as ENHRY and CDR2 as SYGVKD. The CDR3 runs to 17 residues. V dropped 8 bases and J dropped 0 bases, with 20 bases sitting between them. The CDR3 DNA reads TGTGCCATCTCAGGTGCGGGCAGTCTACATAGCAATCAGCCCCAGCATTTT. It codes for CAISGAGSLHSNQPQHF.

The rearrangement links TRBV27 to TRBJ2-2; either TRBD1 or TRBD2 may fit D (5 bases each). Germline CDR1 is MNHEY and CDR2 is SMNVEV (reference sequence). This CDR3 has 15 residues. Trimming removed 4 bases from V and 3 bases from J, with 12 bases in between. The CDR3 coding sequence is TGTGCCAGCAGTTCCCGGGGACGGTACACCGGGGAGCTGTTTTTT. Protein product: CASSSRGRYTGELFF.

This chain uses TRBV30 with TRBJ1-4; 7 bases are a match to TRBD1. This CDR3 has 14 amino acids. V lost 1 base, J lost 6 bases, and 5 bases stayed unmatched. Germline V gene data show CDR1 as GTSNPN and CDR2 as SVGIG (reference sequence). The CDR3 nucleotides read TGTGCCTGGAGTGACAGGGGACTGGATGAAAAACTGTTTTTT. This codes for CAWSDRGLDEKLFF. The full variable domain, in which reference TRBV30 and TRBJ1-4 provide the parts outside the CDR3, is SQTIHQWPATLVQPVGSPLSLECTVEGTSNPNLYWYRQAAGRGLQLLFYSVGIGQISSEVPQNLSASRPQDRQFILSSKKLLLSDSGFYLCAWSDRGLDEKLFFGSGTQLSVL.

J is TRBJ1-1 and V is TRBV6-2 or TRBV6-3; D is ambiguous. The ends were cut back, 0 bases at V and 5 bases at J, with 10 bases in the middle. CDR3 size: 14 residues. Germline V gives CDR1 MNHEY, CDR2 SVGEGT. The CDR3, as DNA: TGTGCCAGCAGTTACTCCTTCGGGGAAACTGAAGCTTTCTTT. The encoded protein is CASSYSFGETEAFF.

The rearrangement uses TRBV24-1 and TRBJ1-4; D ambiguous. The CDR3 runs 16 residues. CDR1 and CDR2 (germline): KGHDR, SFDVKD. V was shortened by 3 bases and J by 5 bases, with 15 bases between the two germline ends. The DNA of the CDR3 is TGTGCCACCAGTGATGGAACCGGGTCCTTAAATGAAAAACTGTTTTTT. Translated: CATSDGTGSLNEKLFF.